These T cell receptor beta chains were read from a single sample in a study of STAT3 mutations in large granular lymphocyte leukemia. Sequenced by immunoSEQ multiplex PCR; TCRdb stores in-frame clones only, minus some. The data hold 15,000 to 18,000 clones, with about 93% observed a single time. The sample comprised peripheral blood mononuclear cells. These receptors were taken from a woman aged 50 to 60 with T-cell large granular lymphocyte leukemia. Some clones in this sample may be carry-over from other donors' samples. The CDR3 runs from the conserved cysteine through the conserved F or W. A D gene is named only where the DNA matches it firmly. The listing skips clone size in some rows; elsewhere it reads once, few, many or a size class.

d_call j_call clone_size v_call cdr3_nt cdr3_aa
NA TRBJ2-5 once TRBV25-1 TGTGCCAGCAGTATCTTGGGGGTAGAGACCCAGTACTTC CASSILGVETQYF
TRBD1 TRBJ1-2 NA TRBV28 TGTGCCAGCAGTTTTTCGGACAGGATTAACTATGGCTACACCTTC CASSFSDRINYGYTF
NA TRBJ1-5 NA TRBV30 TGTGCCTGGAGTGTCGCCAGGGCAAATCAGCCCCAGCATTTT CAWSVARANQPQHF
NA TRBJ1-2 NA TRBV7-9 TGTGCCAGCAGCTTAGCGCGAGGGGGTCTCCAAGGCTACACCTTC CASSLARGGLQGYTF
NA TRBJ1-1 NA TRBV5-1 TGCGCCAGCAGGGGGCTTGGGGACACTGAAGCTTTCTTT CASRGLGDTEAFF
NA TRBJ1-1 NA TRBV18 TGTGCCAGCTCACCAGGCAGGGCTACTGAAGCTTTCTTT CASSPGRATEAFF
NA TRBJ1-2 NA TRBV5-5 TGTGCCAGCAATAACGGGGGGCCGATCGGCTATGGCTACACCTTC CASNNGGPIGYGYTF
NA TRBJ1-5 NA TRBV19 TGTGCCAGTACCCCGAGGGGGGAACATCAGCCCCAGCATTTT CASTPRGEHQPQHF
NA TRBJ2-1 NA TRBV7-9 TGTGCCAGCAGTCGTCCCGGACTAATGCCTGAGCAGTTCTTC CASSRPGLMPEQFF
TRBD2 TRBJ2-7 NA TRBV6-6 TGTGCCAGCAGAGGGGAGGGGTTCGGCTACGAGCAGTACTTC CASRGEGFGYEQYF
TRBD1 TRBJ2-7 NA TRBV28 TGTGCCAGCTCTGAGTGGACAGGGTCAACCTACGAGCAGTACTTC CASSEWTGSTYEQYF
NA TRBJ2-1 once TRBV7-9 TGTGCCAGCAGCCCCGTCAGTGGCGAGCAGTTCTTC CASSPVSGEQFF
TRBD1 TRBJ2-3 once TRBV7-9 TGTGCCAGCAGCTCGTACGGGACAGGGAGCGCAGATACGCAGTATTTT CASSSYGTGSADTQYF
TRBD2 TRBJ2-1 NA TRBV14 TGTGCCAGCAGCCAAGTTGGCGGGAGGACCTACAATGAGCAGTTCTTC CASSQVGGRTYNEQFF
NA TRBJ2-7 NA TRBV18 TGTGCCAGCTCACCACCCACTTCAACCTACGAGCAGTACTTC CASSPPTSTYEQYF
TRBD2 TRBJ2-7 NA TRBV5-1 TGCGCCAGCACCTGGACTAGCGGGAGCTACGAGCAGTACTTC CASTWTSGSYEQYF
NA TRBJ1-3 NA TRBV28 TGTGCCAGCAGTTTAATGGGGGCGTTGGGAAACACCATATATTTT CASSLMGALGNTIYF
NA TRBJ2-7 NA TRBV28 TGTGCCAGCAGTTTACTAGACTACGAGCAGTACTTC CASSLLDYEQYF
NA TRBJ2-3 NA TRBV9 TGTGCCAGCAGCGTAGGTGTTACAGATACGCAGTATTTT CASSVGVTDTQYF
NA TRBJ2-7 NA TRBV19 TGTGCCAGATCTCCGGTGGTAGCGGTCTCCTACGAGCAGTACTTC CARSPVVAVSYEQYF
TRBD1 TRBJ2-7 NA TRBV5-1 TGCGCCAGCAAATTGACAGGGGAAGACTACGAGCAGTACTTC CASKLTGEDYEQYF
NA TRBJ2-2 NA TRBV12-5 TGTGCTAGTGGTTTGGGGGGTACAGGGTCTCACACCGGGGAGCTGTTTTTT CASGLGGTGSHTGELFF
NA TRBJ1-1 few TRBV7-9 TGTGCCAGCAGCTCTGTCGGGCGGGGGACTGAAGCTTTCTTT CASSSVGRGTEAFF
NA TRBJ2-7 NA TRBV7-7 TGTGCTAGCAGCTTAGGCCCCACCAACGAGCAGTACTTC CASSLGPTNEQYF
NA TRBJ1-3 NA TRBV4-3 TGCGCCAGCAGCCAAGATTTTCTGCAGGTTTTCTCTGGAAACACCATATATTTT CASSQDFLQVFSGNTIYF
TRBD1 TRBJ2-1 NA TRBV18 TGTGCCAGCTCACCCGGACAGGGGGGTTACAATGAGCAGTTCTTC CASSPGQGGYNEQFF
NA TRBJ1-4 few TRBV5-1 TGCGCCAGCAGCTTCGGTGGGGCCGAAAAGGAAAAACTGTTTTTT CASSFGGAEKEKLFF
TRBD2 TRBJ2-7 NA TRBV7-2 TGTGCCAGCAGCTTAGCGTTAACCGGGACTAGCGGGGATAAAGAGCAGTACTTC CASSLALTGTSGDKEQYF
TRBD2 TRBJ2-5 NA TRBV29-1 TGCAGCGTTGAGAGGGGAGGGGAGGAGACCCAGTACTTC CSVERGGEETQYF
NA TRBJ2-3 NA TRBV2 TGTGCCAGCGTTTGGGACCGACGCACAGATACGCAGTATTTT CASVWDRRTDTQYF
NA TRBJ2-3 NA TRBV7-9 TGTGCCAGCAGCCCCCTGGGGATAGATACGCAGTATTTT CASSPLGIDTQYF
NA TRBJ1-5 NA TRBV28 TGTGCCAGCAGTTCCCGAGGGCATCCAGTGGTCGGGACGCTCGGACAGCCCCAGCATTTT CASSSRGHPVVGTLGQPQHF
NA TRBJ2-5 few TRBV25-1 TGTGCCAGCAGTGGCCGGGAGCCTGAAGAGACCCAGTACTTC CASSGREPEETQYF
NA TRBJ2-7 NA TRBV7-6 TGTGCCAGCAGCTTAGCCACGTCGGGCGAGCAGTACTTC CASSLATSGEQYF
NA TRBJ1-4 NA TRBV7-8 TGTGCCAGCAGCTTAACCGGGACGGATAATGAAAAACTGTTTTTT CASSLTGTDNEKLFF
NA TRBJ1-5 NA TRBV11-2 TGTGCCAGCAGCTTAGGGCGGGGTAGAAAGCAGCCCCAGCATTTT CASSLGRGRKQPQHF
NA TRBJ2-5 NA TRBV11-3 TGTGCCAGCAGCTTAGGGATTCAACAAGAGACCCAGTACTTC CASSLGIQQETQYF
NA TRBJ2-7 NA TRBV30 TGTGCCTGGAGTGTGGCCGTCTACGAGCAGTACTTC CAWSVAVYEQYF
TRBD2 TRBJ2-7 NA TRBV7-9 TGTGCCAGCACCCCCAGGGGCGGGAGGGTCGGCGAGCAGTACTTC CASTPRGGRVGEQYF
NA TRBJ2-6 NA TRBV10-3 TGTGCCATCAGTGAGTCATGGGGCACGCTACACTCTGGGGCCAACGTCCTGACTTTC CAISESWGTLHSGANVLTF
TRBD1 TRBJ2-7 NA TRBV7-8 TGTGCCAGCAGCTTTACCGGGACAGGGGGCTCCTACGAGCAGTACTTC CASSFTGTGGSYEQYF
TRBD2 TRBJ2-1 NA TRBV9 TGTGCCAGCAGCGTAGTAGCGGGAGGGCCTCTTGAGCAGTTCTTC CASSVVAGGPLEQFF
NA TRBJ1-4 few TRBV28 TGTGCCAGCAGTCCGCCGGACAGCCCTGCAACTAATGAAAAACTGTTTTTT CASSPPDSPATNEKLFF
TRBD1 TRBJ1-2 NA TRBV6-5 TGTGCCAGCAGTTACTCGGGACAGATGATCCATGGCTACACCTTC CASSYSGQMIHGYTF
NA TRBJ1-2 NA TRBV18 TGTGCCAGCTCACCCGACTATGGCTACACCTTC CASSPDYGYTF
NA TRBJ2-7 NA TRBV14 TGTGCCAGCAGCCAAGTGCAGGGACGCTACGAGCAGTACTTC CASSQVQGRYEQYF
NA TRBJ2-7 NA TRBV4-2 TGTGCCAGCAGCCAATCTAACGGGAGAAGCTCCTACGAGCAGTACTTC CASSQSNGRSSYEQYF
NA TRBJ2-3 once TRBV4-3 TGCGCCAGCAGCCACACTCGCAGGGGGGCGCAGTATTTT CASSHTRRGAQYF
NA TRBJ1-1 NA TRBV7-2 TGTGCCAGCAGCGCCGGACGGAATGAAGCTTTCTTT CASSAGRNEAFF
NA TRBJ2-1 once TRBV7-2 TGTGCCAGCAGCGTTAGAGGGGGTAGCTCCTACAATGAGCAGTTCTTC CASSVRGGSSYNEQFF
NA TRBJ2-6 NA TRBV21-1 TGTGCCAGCAGCAGATGGAGGCCAGGTCCTAGCGGGGCCAACGTCCTGACTTTC CASSRWRPGPSGANVLTF
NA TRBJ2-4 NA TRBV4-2 TGTGCCAGCAGCTTTATCCCCCTAGCCAAAAACATTCAGTACTTC CASSFIPLAKNIQYF
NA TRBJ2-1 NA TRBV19 TGTGCCAGTAGTAAAGGGGATGACAATGAGCAGTTCTTC CASSKGDDNEQFF